One sample yielded the 15 T cell receptor beta chains listed below, sequenced in a study of T cells in Graves' hyperthyroidism and ophthalmopathy. The TCR beta CDR3 regions underwent amplification using RNA transcripts as the source. A first-round RT-PCR of the TCR CDR3 used the HTBI primer set. A single record per CDR3 protein comes from TCRdb applying MiXCR to the multiplex PCR reads. Of roughly 700,000 distinct CDR3 sequences detected, 13% to 15% appear once; the ten largest clones hold roughly a tenth. Material: blood. These receptors were obtained from a woman aged 18 to 35 with Graves' hyperthyroidism.

This clonotype was counted many times. V usage is TRBV30 and J usage is TRBJ2-1; D is undetermined. CDR3 length equals 15 residues. From germline, CDR1 is GTSNPN and CDR2 SVGIG (reference sequence). The V and J ends lost 7 bases and 9 bases respectively, with 25 bases between them. As DNA, the CDR3 is TGTGCCTCCGCCCCGCGCTTCGGTACATTGAGTGAGCAGTTCTTC. Its protein product is CASAPRFGTLSEQFF.

This clonotype has just a few counts. The V gene is TRBV28, the J gene TRBJ2-1; 7 bases agree with TRBD2. The germline gives CDR1 MDHEN, CDR2 SYDVKM. The CDR3 is 12 amino acids. Trimming took 6 bases from V and 14 from J; bases not matched to a gene: 10. CDR3 coding DNA: TGTGCCAGCAGGGCCACGACTAGCCTGGAGTTCTTC. It specifies CASRATTSLEFF.

At least ten counts were recorded for this clonotype. The chain joins TRBV20-1 to TRBJ1-2; D gene uncertain. Trimming took 3 bases from V and 1 from J, leaving 6 bases between them. This CDR3 contains 12 residues. Germline-derived CDR1 and CDR2 are DFQATT and SNEGSKA (reference sequence). The CDR3 DNA reads as TGCAGTGCTAGTTCTGTTAACTATGGCTACACCTTC. This encodes CSASSVNYGYTF.

This clonotype was observed many times. CDR3 region: CASSLGKAGAYSYEQYF. DNA for the CDR3: TGTGCCAGCAGCTTAGGTAAAGCGGGGGCTTACTCCTACGAGCAGTACTTC. This rearrangement joins TRBV13 to TRBJ2-7; 8 positions agree with TRBD2. The CDR3 extends over 17 amino acids. Germline V gene sequence: CDR1 PRHDT, CDR2 FYEKMQ (reference sequence). Trimming removed 0 bases from V and 0 bases from J; junction bases left unmatched: 7.

Of note for this clonotype: This may arise from a read error, as a much more abundant clone is one base away. J is TRBJ1-1 and V is TRBV9; D remains ambiguous. Trimming shortened V by 0 bases and J by 7 bases, and 7 bases separated the two germline ends. The CDR3 is made up of 12 amino acids. The germline V gene has CDR1 SGDLS and CDR2 YYNGEE. CDR3 amino acids: CASSVEKSEAFF. In DNA form, the CDR3 reads TGTGCCAGCAGCGTAGAAAAGAGTGAAGCTTTCTTT.

This clonotype has a count of ten or more. This chain links TRBV5-1 with TRBJ1-2, with 7 bases that match TRBD1. Germline lookup yields CDR1 SGHRS and CDR2 YFSETQ. The CDR3 consists of 12 residues. Unmatched junction bases numbered 4, after V lost 4 bases and J lost 7 bases. DNA for the CDR3: TGCGCCAGCAGCGCCCACAGGGGTGGCTACACCTTC. Translation: CASSAHRGGYTF.

This clonotype was recorded a few times. The chain is built from TRBV5-1 and TRBJ2-1, with 12 bases that match TRBD1. V shed 7 bases and J 8 bases; nucleotides not matched to a gene: 10. The CDR3 is made up of 15 amino acids. The germline V gene encodes CDR1 SGHRS and CDR2 YFSETQ. The CDR3 spells CASSPGDRGQDEQFF. In DNA form, the CDR3 reads TGCGCCAGCTCGCCGGGGGACAGGGGGCAGGATGAGCAGTTCTTC.

CDR3 nucleotides: TGTGCCAGCAGTTACGCGAGGGCGGGAGGGGGAGAGACCCAGTACTTC. Protein: CASSYARAGGGETQYF. The V gene is TRBV6-6, the J gene TRBJ2-5; 9 nucleotides align to TRBD2. CDR1 and CDR2 from the germline V gene are MNHNY and SVGAGI (reference sequence). With V trimmed by 2 bases and J by 4 bases, 8 bases remained unmatched. The CDR3 is 16 residues long.

Worth noting for this clonotype: A much larger clone lies one base from this, so it may be a read error. The chain carries TRBV6-6 and TRBJ2-5, with D unclear. Germline V lookup: CDR1 MNHNY, CDR2 SVGAGI (reference sequence). The CDR3 is 15 residues long. The CDR3 coding sequence is TGTGCCAGCAGTCACTCGGTGATGGGACAAGAGACCCAGTACTTC. Translation gives CASSHSVMGQETQYF.

This clonotype was detected ten times or more. The V gene is TRBV7-2, the J gene TRBJ1-2, with 11 bases matching TRBD1. CDR1 is SGHTA and CDR2 is FQGNSA in the germline V gene. V lost 5 bases, J lost 8 bases, and 19 bases stayed unmatched. The CDR3 loop spans 18 amino acids. The CDR3 sequence: CASSPKRTGGNPMEGYTF. The CDR3 DNA sequence: TGTGCCAGCAGCCCGAAGCGGACAGGGGGCAACCCAATGGAGGGCTACACCTTC.

Many counts were recorded for this clonotype. The rearrangement joins TRBV2 to TRBJ2-3; the match to TRBD1 covers 10 bases. In germline, CDR1 is SNHLY, CDR2 FYNNEI. The length of the CDR3 is 14 residues. The V and J ends lost 5 bases and 4 bases, in that order; junction bases with no gene match: 3. CDR3 DNA sequence: TGTGCCAGCAGTTACGGGACAGGGGCAGATACGCAGTATTTT. It codes for CASSYGTGADTQYF.

This clonotype was seen repeatedly, ten times or more. The chain combines TRBV7-9 with TRBJ2-7; TRBD1 matches at 8 bases. Germline V gene lookup returns CDR1 SEHNR and CDR2 FQNEAQ (reference sequence). CDR3 length: 18 residues. With 1 base clipped from V and 3 bases from J, the junction kept 14 bases outside the gene matches. This CDR3 is CASSLVDLTGEVGYEQYF. For the CDR3, the DNA is TGTGCCAGCAGCTTAGTCGACCTGACAGGGGAGGTTGGCTACGAGCAGTACTTC.

This clonotype was observed many times. The chain carries TRBV6-2 or TRBV6-3 and TRBJ1-5; 8 bases map to TRBD1. The CDR3 is 16 amino acids. CDR1 and CDR2 (germline): MNHEY, SVGEGT. The ends lost 9 bases at V and 4 bases at J; junction bases unmatched: 14. The CDR3 nucleotides are TGTGCCAGTACAACCTCAGGACAGGGCCTTAATCAGCCCCAGCATTTT. Translated: CASTTSGQGLNQPQHF.

This clonotype was found a few times. The chain couples TRBV4-3 to TRBJ2-3; tentative D call: TRBD2 (6 bases). V lost 0 bases, J lost 5 bases, and 12 bases lay in between. The CDR3 totals 15 residues. Looked up from germline, CDR1 is LGHNA and CDR2 is YSLEER. CDR3 DNA sequence: TGCGCCAGCAGCCAAGACCGACTAGTCCGAGATACGCAGTATTTT. This encodes CASSQDRLVRDTQYF.

This clonotype appeared many times. The rearrangement links TRBV7-6 to TRBJ2-7; possible D gene TRBD2, 5 bases. V was pared by 5 bases and J by 6 bases, with 14 bases between. CDR3 length: 13 residues. Per germline, CDR1 SGHVS and CDR2 FNYEAQ. This chain's CDR3 is CASSQGSNIEQYF. As DNA, the CDR3 is TGTGCCAGCAGCCAAGGGAGTAACATCGAGCAGTACTTC.